The 29 T cell receptor beta chains reported below all come from one sample, sequenced in a study of CD8 T cells in Susac syndrome. RNA in amounts of about 0.45 to 1 ug was reverse transcribed with random hexamers. A single record per CDR3 protein comes from TCRdb applying MiXCR to the immunoSEQ multiplex PCR reads. The sample comprises 200,000 to 250,000 distinct CDR3 sequences, approximately 95% of which are singletons, and 0.095% rests with the top ten. The sequenced material came from CD4+ T cells from PBMCs. Receptors were obtained from a human donor with multiple sclerosis.

Turning to this clonotype: Germline is not matched at one junction end, which may reflect a read error. CDR3 DNA sequence: TGTGCCTGGACCCCGACAGGGGTGGACACTGAAGCCTTCTTT. This translates into CAWTPTGVDTEAFF. This chain connects TRBV30 to TRBJ1-1; TRBD1 agrees at 8 bases. Germline assignment: CDR1 GTSNPN and CDR2 SVGIG (reference sequence). This CDR3 comprises 14 residues.

The chain recombines TRBV29-1 with TRBJ1-3; 10 bases are shared with TRBD1. Germline CDR1 is SQVTM and CDR2 is ANQGSEA. V lost 6 bases, J lost 3 bases, and 5 bases stayed unmatched. The CDR3 has 14 amino acids. CDR3 DNA sequence: TGCAGCGTGGAGGGACAGGGGTTTGGAAACACCATATATTTT. Translated, it gives CSVEGQGFGNTIYF.

The chain recombines TRBV15 with TRBJ2-6, with D possibly TRBD1 on 7 matching bases. Trimming pared 5 bases from V and 0 bases from J, leaving 14 bases between. Germline V gene sequence: CDR1 LNHNV, CDR2 YYDKDF (reference sequence). This CDR3 has 17 amino acids. CDR3 coding DNA: TGTGCCACCAGCGGGCGGGACAGAATCTCTGGGGCCAACGTCCTGACTTTC. The encoded protein is CATSGRDRISGANVLTF.

The chain links TRBV7-9 to TRBJ2-7; possibly TRBD2 for D (6 bases). CDR3 length: 13 amino acids. V lost 7 bases, J lost 0 bases, and 10 bases lay in between. The germline gives CDR1 SEHNR, CDR2 FQNEAQ (reference sequence). In DNA form, the CDR3 reads TGTGCCAGCATCCGGGACTCCTCCTACGAGCAGTACTTC. Translating it yields CASIRDSSYEQYF.

The V gene is TRBV18, the J gene TRBJ1-2; 7 bases match TRBD1. The trim removed 3 bases at V and 7 bases at J, leaving 5 bases unmatched. CDR3 length: 13 residues. Germline values: CDR1 KGHSH, CDR2 LQKENI. In nucleotides, the CDR3 is TGTGCCAGCTCACCCCTTGGACAGGTTGGCTACACCTTC. This translates into CASSPLGQVGYTF.

The V gene is TRBV28, the J gene TRBJ2-1; D gene unclear. The CDR3 is 12 residues long. V was cut by 8 bases and J by 5 bases, with 10 bases left in between. In germline, CDR1 is MDHEN, CDR2 SYDVKM. CDR3 protein: CASRGAHNEQFF. DNA of the CDR3: TGTGCCAGCCGCGGAGCCCACAATGAGCAGTTCTTC.

This rearrangement joins TRBV3-1 to TRBJ2-5; D is possibly TRBD1 (6 bases). This CDR3 has 15 residues. V shed 1 base and J shed 1 base, with 10 bases lying between them. CDR1 and CDR2 (germline): LGHDT, YNNKEL (reference sequence). The CDR3 nucleotides read TGTGCCAGCAGCCAAGCCCAGGGGTTCCAAGAGACCCAGTACTTC. It specifies CASSQAQGFQETQYF.

The CDR3 reads CATSGAKDTQYF. The CDR3 nucleotides are TGTGCCACCAGCGGTGCTAAAGATACGCAGTATTTT. This sequence joins TRBV15 and TRBJ2-3; D unclear. This CDR3 comprises 12 residues. The germline gives CDR1 LNHNV, CDR2 YYDKDF (reference sequence). Between the trimmed V and J ends, which lost 5 bases and 5 bases, there was a span of 8 bases.

V usage is TRBV3-1 and J usage is TRBJ2-1; maybe TRBD2 (6 bases). Germline CDR1 and CDR2: LGHDT and YNNKEL (reference sequence). This CDR3 has 15 amino acids. V gave up 1 base and J gave up 9 bases, with 16 bases separating them. The DNA of the CDR3 is TGTGCCAGCAGCCAAGTTTCTAGCGTGAGTAGTGAGCAGTTCTTC. The encoded protein is CASSQVSSVSSEQFF.

The CDR3 sequence is CSATARETQYF. DNA for the CDR3: TGCAGTGCCACTGCCCGGGAGACCCAGTACTTC. V usage is TRBV20-1 and J usage is TRBJ2-5, with unresolved D. Per germline, CDR1 DFQATT and CDR2 SNEGSKA (reference sequence). CDR3 length equals 11 residues. V was pared by 6 bases and J by 5 bases, with 10 bases between.

The chain combines TRBV29-1 with TRBJ1-2, with a weak D call TRBD1 (6 bases). Germline loops: CDR1 SQVTM, CDR2 ANQGSEA. The CDR3 is 11 amino acids. Trimming removed 4 bases from V and 10 bases from J, with 13 bases in between. The CDR3, as DNA: TGCAGCGTTGTGGACAGACCCTTCTACACCTTC. This gives the protein CSVVDRPFYTF.

This chain uses TRBV15 with TRBJ1-1; perhaps TRBD1 as D (5 bases). Germline V gene data show CDR1 as LNHNV and CDR2 as YYDKDF (reference sequence). The CDR3 has 16 residues. V was trimmed by 0 bases and J by 2 bases, leaving 13 bases between them. This chain's CDR3 is CATSRDYRQLNTEAFF. CDR3 DNA sequence: TGTGCCACCAGCAGAGATTACAGGCAGCTAAACACTGAAGCTTTCTTT.

This chain joins TRBV25-1 and TRBJ2-6; D possibly corresponds to TRBD1 (6 bases). Trimming removed 6 bases from V and 0 bases from J, with 9 bases in between. In germline, CDR1 is MGHDK, CDR2 SYGVNS. The CDR3 is 15 amino acids. The CDR3 region has the DNA TGTGCCAGCAGCGACAGGTTCTCTGGGGCCAACGTCCTGACTTTC. Translation gives CASSDRFSGANVLTF.

The chain couples TRBV30 to TRBJ2-3; tentative D call: TRBD2 (6 bases). Trimming stripped 0 bases from V and 6 bases from J, with 16 bases between. Germline CDR1 is GTSNPN and CDR2 is SVGIG (reference sequence). CDR3 length: 15 amino acids. The CDR3 DNA reads TGTGCCTGGAGTGTAGGGGACTTAACGCCCGATACGCAGTATTTT. This codes for CAWSVGDLTPDTQYF. The variable domain in full, with the rest retrieved from reference TRBV30 and TRBJ2-3, is SQTIHQWPATLVQPVGSPLSLECTVEGTSNPNLYWYRQAAGRGLQLLFYSVGIGQISSEVPQNLSASRPQDRQFILSSKKLLLSDSGFYLCAWSVGDLTPDTQYFGPGTRLTVL.

V usage is TRBV18 and J usage is TRBJ2-5; no clear D. The CDR3 length is 12 residues. Looked up from germline, CDR1 is KGHSH and CDR2 is LQKENI. With 1 base removed from V and 5 bases from J, the gap between germline ends came to 5 bases. CDR3 sequence reads: CASSPLRETQYF. CDR3 DNA sequence: TGTGCCAGCTCACCACTTCGGGAGACCCAGTACTTC. Based on the CDR3 plus reference TRBV18 and TRBJ2-5, the full variable domain is NAGVMQNPRHLVRRRGQEARLRCSPMKGHSHVYWYRQLPEEGLKFMVYLQKENIIDESGMPKERFSAEFPKEGPSILRIQQVVRGDSAAYFCASSPLRETQYFGPGTRLLVL.

The CDR3 DNA sequence: TGTGCCAGCAGTGAAGCGCTCTTCGACCAGGGGAATGAGCAGTTCTTC. It encodes CASSEALFDQGNEQFF. The chain joins TRBV6-1 to TRBJ2-1; D is perhaps TRBD1 (6 bases). CDR3 length: 16 amino acids. V lost 0 bases and J 7 bases, leaving 16 bases between the germline ends. The V gene's germline CDR1 is MNHNS and CDR2 SASEGT.

The chain recombines TRBV20-1 with TRBJ2-3; 7 bases are a match to TRBD1. CDR3 length equals 11 residues. V lost 7 bases and J lost 5; bases outside the gene matches: 3. Germline CDR1 is DFQATT and CDR2 is SNEGSKA (reference sequence). CDR3 loop: CSEGAGDTQYF. In nucleotides, the CDR3 is TGCAGTGAGGGGGCCGGAGATACGCAGTATTTT.

The rearrangement links TRBV10-2 to TRBJ2-5; either TRBD1 or TRBD2 may fit D (5 bases each). Germline V lookup: CDR1 WSHSY, CDR2 SAAADI. This CDR3 spans 13 amino acids. The V end was cut by 6 bases, the J end by 4 bases, with 12 bases between. The CDR3 is CASRLGERETQYF. Here the CDR3 DNA reads TGCGCCAGCAGGCTAGGGGAGCGAGAGACCCAGTACTTC.

The chain uses TRBV2 and TRBJ2-7; D unresolved. V shed 2 bases and J shed 2 bases, with 4 bases lying between them. In germline, CDR1 is SNHLY, CDR2 FYNNEI. The CDR3 runs 12 residues. This CDR3 reads CASSEQTYEQYF. The CDR3 coding sequence is TGTGCCAGCAGTGAACAGACCTACGAGCAGTACTTC. The full variable domain, its missing parts supplied by reference TRBV2 and TRBJ2-7, is EPEVTQTPSHQVTQMGQEVILRCVPISNHLYFYWYRQILGQKVEFLVSFYNNEISEKSEIFDDQFSVERPDGSNFTLKIRSTKLEDSAMYFCASSEQTYEQYFGPGTRLTVT.

The V and J genes are TRBV7-3 and TRBJ1-6; D unclear. Per germline, CDR1 SGHTA and CDR2 FQGTGA. The CDR3 has 14 residues. Trimming removed 1 base from V and 7 bases from J, with 8 bases in between. The CDR3 reads CASSLKGGNSPLHF. In nucleotides, the CDR3 is TGTGCCAGCAGCTTAAAGGGCGGGAATTCACCCCTCCACTTT.

The table lists this clonotype with a few counts. The V gene is TRBV12-3 or TRBV12-4, the J gene TRBJ2-3, with D perhaps TRBD2 (6 bases). The V and J ends lost 2 bases and 0 bases respectively, with 9 bases between them. The CDR3 totals 15 residues. This CDR3 reads CASSLSGTSTDTQYF. For the CDR3, the DNA is TGTGCCAGCAGTTTATCGGGGACTAGCACAGATACGCAGTATTTT.

The J gene is TRBJ2-3, the V gene TRBV19; D remains unclear. The CDR3 is 15 amino acids. Looked up from germline, CDR1 is LNHDA and CDR2 is SQIVND (reference sequence). V lost 6 bases, J lost 2 bases, and 15 bases lay in between. CDR3 protein: CASSSDLGYTDTQYF. The CDR3 DNA sequence: TGTGCCAGTAGCTCGGATCTGGGGTACACAGATACGCAGTATTTT.

The rearrangement joins TRBV7-2 to TRBJ1-2; TRBD1 is a possible D gene (5 bases). Germline loops: CDR1 SGHTA, CDR2 FQGNSA. The CDR3 is made up of 13 amino acids. V shed 7 bases and J shed 5 bases, with 14 bases lying between them. The CDR3 region is CASILDRQYGYTF. DNA of the CDR3: TGTGCCAGCATCCTAGACAGACAATATGGCTACACCTTC.

The chain has TRBV30 and TRBJ2-1, with D perhaps TRBD1 (6 bases). Germline values: CDR1 GTSNPN, CDR2 SVGIG (reference sequence). The germline V and J ends were trimmed by 3 bases and 8 bases, with 11 bases remaining between them. The CDR3 length is 12 residues. CDR3 loop: CAWSQGHYEQFF. CDR3 nucleotide sequence: TGTGCCTGGAGCCAGGGACACTATGAGCAGTTCTTC.

The rearrangement joins TRBV7-2 to TRBJ2-5; 10 bases line up with TRBD1. CDR3 size: 15 residues. The ends lost 1 base at V and 6 bases at J; junction bases unmatched: 5. Looked up from germline, CDR1 is SGHTA and CDR2 is FQGNSA. CDR3 in DNA: TGTGCCAGCAGCTTAGGACAGGGGGCTACGCAGACCCAGTACTTC. Translated, it gives CASSLGQGATQTQYF.

This chain's CDR3 is CASSQGVSSYNEQFF. In DNA form, the CDR3 reads TGCGCCAGCAGCCAGGGGGTGAGCTCCTACAATGAGCAGTTCTTC. This chain uses TRBV4-1 with TRBJ2-1; either TRBD1 or TRBD2 may supply D (5 bases each). In germline, CDR1 is MGHRA, CDR2 YSYEKL. This CDR3 is 15 amino acids long. Trimming removed 3 bases at V and 0 bases at J, with 9 bases between.

The rearrangement links TRBV2 to TRBJ1-3; 7 nucleotides align to TRBD1. The germline CDR1 and CDR2 sequences are SNHLY and FYNNEI. The V and J ends lost 7 bases and 0 bases, in that order; junction bases with no gene match: 3. This CDR3 has 14 amino acids. CDR3 sequence (DNA): TGTGCCAGCATGGACAGGAACTCTGGAAACACCATATATTTT. Translating gives CASMDRNSGNTIYF. Looking up the rest from reference TRBV2 and TRBJ1-3 gives the full variable domain: EPEVTQTPSHQVTQMGQEVILRCVPISNHLYFYWYRQILGQKVEFLVSFYNNEISEKSEIFDDQFSVERPDGSNFTLKIRSTKLEDSAMYFCASMDRNSGNTIYFGEGSWLTVV.

This clonotype was recorded once. The chain combines TRBV20-1 with TRBJ2-6; D is unresolved. Between the trimmed V and J ends, which lost 3 bases and 0 bases, there was a span of 6 bases. CDR3 size: 14 residues. The germline gives CDR1 DFQATT, CDR2 SNEGSKA (reference sequence). The DNA of the CDR3 is TGCAGTGCTAGGACGACCTCTGGGGCCAACGTCCTGACTTTC. It specifies CSARTTSGANVLTF.

Only one count was recorded for this clonotype. The chain carries TRBV7-2 and TRBJ2-1, with a tentative D call TRBD2 (5 bases). Trimming removed 5 bases from V and 6 bases from J, with 11 bases in between. The V gene's germline CDR1 is SGHTA and CDR2 FQGNSA. The CDR3 length is 13 residues. The CDR3 nucleotides read TGTGCCAGCAGCCTCACTAGAGGCAATGAGCAGTTCTTC. It is translated as CASSLTRGNEQFF. Supplemented by reference TRBV7-2 and TRBJ2-1, the full variable domain reads GAGVSQSPSNKVTEKGKDVELRCDPISGHTALYWYRQSLGQGLEFLIYFQGNSAPDKSGLPSDRFSAERTGGSVSTLTIQRTQQEDSAVYLCASSLTRGNEQFFGPGTRLTVL.